This T cell receptor (beta chain) is from a study of human T cells and chemical hapten exposure. The CDR3 runs 13 residues. V lost 4 bases to trimming and J lost 3 bases, with 9 bases between them. CDR1 is LNHDA, CDR2 SQIVND, per germline (reference sequence). In the library, unique molecular identifiers were attached to individual cDNA molecules. In TCRdb, the RACE reads were re-called with MiXCR into one record per CDR3 protein. The repertoire has about 81,000 distinct CDR3 sequences, approximately 8% of them found once; the top ten carry 1.5% to 1.7%. Noted time point: patch test 1, 2 weeks after DPC sensitization. Noted treatment: therapeutic diphenylcyclopropenone sensitization with weekly scalp DPC.

This TCR came from a woman in her twenties or thirties with alopecia areata. Some clones in this sample may be carry-over from other donors' samples. This specimen consisted of whole blood, obtained in connection with sensitization to the hapten diphenylcyclopropenone (DPC). The chain links TRBV19 to TRBJ1-1; D not resolved. CDR3 residues: CASSTSKDTEAFF. The CDR3 region has the DNA TGTGCCAGTAGTACCTCCAAGGACACTGAAGCTTTCTTT.